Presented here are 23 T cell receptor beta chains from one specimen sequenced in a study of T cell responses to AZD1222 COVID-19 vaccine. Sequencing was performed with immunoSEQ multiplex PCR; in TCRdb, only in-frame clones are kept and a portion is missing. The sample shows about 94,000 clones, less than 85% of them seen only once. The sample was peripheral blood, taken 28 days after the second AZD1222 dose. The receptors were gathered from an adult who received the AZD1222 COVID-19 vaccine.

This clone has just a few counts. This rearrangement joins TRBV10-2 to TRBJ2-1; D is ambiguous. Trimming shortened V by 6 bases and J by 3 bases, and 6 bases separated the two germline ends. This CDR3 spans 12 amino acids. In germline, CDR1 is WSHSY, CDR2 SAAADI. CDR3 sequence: CASRQDYNEQFF. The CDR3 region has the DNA TGCGCCAGCAGGCAGGACTACAATGAGCAGTTCTTC.

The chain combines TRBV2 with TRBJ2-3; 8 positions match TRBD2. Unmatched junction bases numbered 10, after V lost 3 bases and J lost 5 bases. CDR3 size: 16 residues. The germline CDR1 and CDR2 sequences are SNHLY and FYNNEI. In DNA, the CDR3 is TGTGCCAGCAGTGACCCGAGGAGCGGGGGCCTAGATACGCAGTATTTT. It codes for CASSDPRSGGLDTQYF.

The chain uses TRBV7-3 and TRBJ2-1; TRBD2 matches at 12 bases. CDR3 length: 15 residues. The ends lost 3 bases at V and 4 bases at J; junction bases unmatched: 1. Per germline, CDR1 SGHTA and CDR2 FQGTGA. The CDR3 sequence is CASSLTSGGYNEQFF. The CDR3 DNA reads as TGTGCCAGCAGCTTGACTAGCGGGGGATACAATGAGCAGTTCTTC.

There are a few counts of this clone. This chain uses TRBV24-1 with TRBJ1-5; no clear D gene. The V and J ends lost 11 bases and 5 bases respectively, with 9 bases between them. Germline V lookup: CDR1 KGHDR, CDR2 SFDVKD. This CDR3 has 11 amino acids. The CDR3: CAKRSYQPQHF. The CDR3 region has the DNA TGTGCCAAAAGATCTTATCAGCCCCAGCATTTT.

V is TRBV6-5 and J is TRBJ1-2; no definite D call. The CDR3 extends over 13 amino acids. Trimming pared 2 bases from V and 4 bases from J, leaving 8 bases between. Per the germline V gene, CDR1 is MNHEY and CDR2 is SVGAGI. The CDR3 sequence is CASSYHNFYGYTF. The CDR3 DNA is TGTGCCAGCAGTTACCACAACTTCTATGGCTACACCTTC.

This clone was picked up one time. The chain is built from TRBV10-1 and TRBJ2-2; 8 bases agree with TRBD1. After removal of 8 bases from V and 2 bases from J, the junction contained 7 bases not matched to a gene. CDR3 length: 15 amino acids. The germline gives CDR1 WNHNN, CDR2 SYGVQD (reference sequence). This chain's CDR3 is CASRPGTGNTGELFF. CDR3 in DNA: TGCGCCAGCCGCCCAGGGACAGGCAACACCGGGGAGCTGTTTTTT.

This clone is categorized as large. CDR3 region: CASSLWGTGVLNQPQHF. The CDR3, as DNA: TGTGCCAGCAGTTTATGGGGGACAGGGGTCCTCAATCAGCCCCAGCATTTT. V and J are TRBV27 and TRBJ1-5, with 10 positions matching TRBD1. Trimming removed 1 base from V and 3 bases from J; junction bases left unmatched: 6. There are 17 residues in the CDR3. Germline V CDR1 and CDR2: MNHEY, SMNVEV (reference sequence).

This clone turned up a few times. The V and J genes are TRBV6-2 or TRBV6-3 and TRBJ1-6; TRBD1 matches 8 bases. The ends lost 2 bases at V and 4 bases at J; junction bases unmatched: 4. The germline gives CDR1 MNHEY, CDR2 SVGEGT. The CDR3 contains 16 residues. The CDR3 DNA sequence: TGTGCCAGCAGTTACAACCGACAGGGGTATAATTCACCCCTCCACTTT. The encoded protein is CASSYNRQGYNSPLHF.

CDR3 in DNA: TGTGCCAGCAGCCCGGGACAGGGGGGAGGCTACACCTTC. It specifies CASSPGQGGGYTF. The V call is TRBV7-3, the J call TRBJ1-2; 11 positions match TRBD1. Germline CDR1 reads SGHTA; CDR2 reads FQGTGA. Germline trimming cut 5 bases from V and 8 bases from J; bases unmatched to any gene: 4. The CDR3 loop spans 13 amino acids.

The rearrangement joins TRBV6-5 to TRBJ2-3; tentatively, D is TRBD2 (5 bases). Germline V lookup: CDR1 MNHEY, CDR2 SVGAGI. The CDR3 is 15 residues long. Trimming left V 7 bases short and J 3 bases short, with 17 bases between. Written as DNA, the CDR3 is TGTGCCAGCACCCGGAAATTCCCGGGGACAGATACGCAGTATTTT. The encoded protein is CASTRKFPGTDTQYF.

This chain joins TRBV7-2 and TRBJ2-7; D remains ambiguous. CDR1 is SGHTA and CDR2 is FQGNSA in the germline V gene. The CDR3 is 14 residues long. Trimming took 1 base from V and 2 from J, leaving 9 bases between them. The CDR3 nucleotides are TGTGCCAGCAGCTTAGTTATTGGACCCTACGAGCAGTACTTC. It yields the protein CASSLVIGPYEQYF.

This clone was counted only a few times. Written as DNA, the CDR3 is TGTGCCAGCAGCCCCCGGGGTGAGGCTGGAAACACCATATATTTT. Residues: CASSPRGEAGNTIYF. The chain combines TRBV21-1 with TRBJ1-3. TRBV21-1 is assigned pseudogene status. This CDR3 has 15 residues.

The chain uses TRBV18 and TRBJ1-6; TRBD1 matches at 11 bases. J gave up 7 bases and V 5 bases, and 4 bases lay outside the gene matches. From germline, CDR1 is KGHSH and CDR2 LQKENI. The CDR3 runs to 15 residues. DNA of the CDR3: TGTGCCAGCTCAGAATGGGACAGGGGGAATTCACCCCTCCACTTT. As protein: CASSEWDRGNSPLHF.

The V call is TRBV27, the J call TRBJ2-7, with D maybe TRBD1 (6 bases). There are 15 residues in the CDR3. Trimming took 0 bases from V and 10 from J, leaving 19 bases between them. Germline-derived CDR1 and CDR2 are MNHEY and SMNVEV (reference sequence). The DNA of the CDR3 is TGTGCCAGCAGTTTATCGATCCCCTCCCGGGACAAACAGTACTTC. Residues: CASSLSIPSRDKQYF.

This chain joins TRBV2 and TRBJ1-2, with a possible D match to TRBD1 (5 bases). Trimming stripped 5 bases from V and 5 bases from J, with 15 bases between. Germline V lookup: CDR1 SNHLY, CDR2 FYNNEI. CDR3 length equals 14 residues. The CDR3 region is CASSPERGGYGYTF. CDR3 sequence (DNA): TGTGCCAGCAGTCCCGAGCGGGGGGGGTATGGCTACACCTTC.

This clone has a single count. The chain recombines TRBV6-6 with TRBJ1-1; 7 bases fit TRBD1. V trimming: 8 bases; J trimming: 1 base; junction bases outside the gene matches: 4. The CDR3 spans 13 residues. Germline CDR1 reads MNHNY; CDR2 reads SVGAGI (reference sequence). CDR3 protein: CASRRQGNTEAFF. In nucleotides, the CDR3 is TGTGCCAGCCGGAGACAGGGGAACACTGAAGCTTTCTTT.

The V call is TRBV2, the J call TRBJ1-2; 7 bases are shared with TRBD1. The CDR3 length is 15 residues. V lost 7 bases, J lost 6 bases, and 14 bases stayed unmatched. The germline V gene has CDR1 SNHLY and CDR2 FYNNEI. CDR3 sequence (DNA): TGTGCCAGCATTGAGGGGGCCCCCAGCCACGATGGCTACACCTTC. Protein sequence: CASIEGAPSHDGYTF.

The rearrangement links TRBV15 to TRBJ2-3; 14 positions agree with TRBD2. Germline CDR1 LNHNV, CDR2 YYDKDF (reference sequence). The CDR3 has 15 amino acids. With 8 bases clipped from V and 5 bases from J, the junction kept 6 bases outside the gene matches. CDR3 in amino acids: CATQTSGGAGDTQYF. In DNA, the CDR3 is TGTGCCACCCAGACTAGCGGGGGGGCCGGAGATACGCAGTATTTT.

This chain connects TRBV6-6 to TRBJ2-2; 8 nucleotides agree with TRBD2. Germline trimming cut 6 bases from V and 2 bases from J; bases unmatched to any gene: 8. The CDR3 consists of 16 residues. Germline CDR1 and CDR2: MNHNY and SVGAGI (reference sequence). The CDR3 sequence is CASRPPLADNTGELFF. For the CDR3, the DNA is TGTGCCAGCAGGCCCCCACTAGCGGATAACACCGGGGAGCTGTTTTTT.

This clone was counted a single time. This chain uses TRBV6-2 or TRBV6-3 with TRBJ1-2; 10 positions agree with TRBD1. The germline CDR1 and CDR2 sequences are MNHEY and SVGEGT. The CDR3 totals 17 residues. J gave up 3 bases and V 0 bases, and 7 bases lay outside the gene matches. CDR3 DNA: TGTGCCAGCAGTTACTCGACTCTGGGACAGGGGCACTATGGCTACACCTTC. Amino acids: CASSYSTLGQGHYGYTF.

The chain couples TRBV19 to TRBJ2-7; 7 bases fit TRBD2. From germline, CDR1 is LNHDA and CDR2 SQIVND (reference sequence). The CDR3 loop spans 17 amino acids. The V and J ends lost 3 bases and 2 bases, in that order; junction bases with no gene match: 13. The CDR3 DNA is TGTGCCAGTAGTATCTCTGGGCGTAGCGGGTCCACCTACGAGCAGTACTTC. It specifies CASSISGRSGSTYEQYF.

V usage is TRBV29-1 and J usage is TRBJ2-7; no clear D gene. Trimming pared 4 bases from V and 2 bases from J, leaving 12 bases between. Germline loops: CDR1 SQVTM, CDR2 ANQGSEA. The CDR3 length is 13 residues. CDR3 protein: CSVGLGVPYEQYF. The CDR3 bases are TGCAGCGTTGGCCTAGGCGTTCCCTACGAGCAGTACTTC.

The DNA for the CDR3 is TGCGCCAGCAGCTTGGTTCTGCCCGGGACTAGCGGACAAGAGACCCAGTACTTC. Its translation: CASSLVLPGTSGQETQYF. The genes are TRBV5-1 and TRBJ2-5; 11 bases fit TRBD2. Germline CDR1 and CDR2: SGHRS and YFSETQ. The CDR3 length is 18 residues. The ends lost 0 bases at V and 2 bases at J; junction bases unmatched: 9.